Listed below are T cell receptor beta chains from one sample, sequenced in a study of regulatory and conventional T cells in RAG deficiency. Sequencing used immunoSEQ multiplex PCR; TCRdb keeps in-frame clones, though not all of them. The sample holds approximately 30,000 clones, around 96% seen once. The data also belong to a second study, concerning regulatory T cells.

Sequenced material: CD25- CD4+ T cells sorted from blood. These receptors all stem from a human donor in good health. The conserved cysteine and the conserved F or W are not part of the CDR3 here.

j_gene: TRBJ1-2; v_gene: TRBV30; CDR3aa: ALREDRGGRGYT
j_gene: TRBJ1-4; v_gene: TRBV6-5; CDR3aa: ASTDTGSNEKLF
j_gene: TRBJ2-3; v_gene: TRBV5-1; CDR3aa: ASSLGGRGTDTQY
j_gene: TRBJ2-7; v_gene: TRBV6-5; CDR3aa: ASSYAAGGGYEQY
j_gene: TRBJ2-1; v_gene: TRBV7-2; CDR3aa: ASSHESISYNEQF
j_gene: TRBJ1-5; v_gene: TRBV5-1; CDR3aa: ASSLSPNSVGQPQH
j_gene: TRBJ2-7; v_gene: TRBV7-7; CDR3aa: ASSPIQGYEQY
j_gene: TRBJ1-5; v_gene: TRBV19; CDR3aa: ASTGDRVFGGNQPQH
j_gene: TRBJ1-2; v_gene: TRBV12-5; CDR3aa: ASGLVFTGRAYGYT
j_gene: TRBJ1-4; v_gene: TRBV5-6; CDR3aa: ASSLMSGATNEKLF
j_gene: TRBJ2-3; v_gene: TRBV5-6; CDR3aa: ASSPVAGSTDTQY
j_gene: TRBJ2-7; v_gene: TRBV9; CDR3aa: ASSSGTGSYEQY
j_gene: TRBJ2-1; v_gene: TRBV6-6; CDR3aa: ASSSDRGRLVQF
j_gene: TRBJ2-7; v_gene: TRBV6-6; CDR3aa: ASNADRGYEQY
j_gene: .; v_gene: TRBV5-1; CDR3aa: ASSLGLAGELNYEQY
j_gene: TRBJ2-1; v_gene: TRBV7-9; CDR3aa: ASSLGPGLVEQF
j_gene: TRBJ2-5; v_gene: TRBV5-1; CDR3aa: ASSLGAGGASQETQY
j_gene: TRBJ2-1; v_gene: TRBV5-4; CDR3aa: ASRTGTGVNNEQF
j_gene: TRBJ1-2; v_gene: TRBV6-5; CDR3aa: ASSRQQGYYGYT
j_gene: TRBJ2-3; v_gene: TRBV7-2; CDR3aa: ASSFPSGSPKTDTQY
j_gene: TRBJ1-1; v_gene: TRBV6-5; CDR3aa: ASTRGGANTEAF
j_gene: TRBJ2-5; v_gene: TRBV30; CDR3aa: AWRTLAGGETQY
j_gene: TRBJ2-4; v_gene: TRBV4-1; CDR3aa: ASSQERTGDVAKNIQY
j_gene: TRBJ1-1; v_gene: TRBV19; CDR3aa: ASSNDRGPTEAF
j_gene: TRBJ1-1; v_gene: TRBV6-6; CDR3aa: ASSPLDYRGGEAF
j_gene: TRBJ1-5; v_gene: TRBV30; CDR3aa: AFQGSSNQPQH